This T cell receptor (beta chain) was sequenced for a study of cytomegalovirus exposure and HLA in healthy donors. The study, taken as a whole, reports: Presence/absence analyses assumed roughly uniform sequencing depth across donors, which may not hold. 87-base-pair reads could not separate some V segments, including TRBV6-2 and TRBV6-3.

There are 16 residues in the CDR3. V shed 6 bases and J 8 bases; nucleotides not matched to a gene: 13. Germline-derived CDR1 and CDR2 are LNHDA and SQIVND (reference sequence). Primers: 60 Vbeta forward and 13 Jbeta reverse. Generated by immunoSEQ multiplex PCR, the TCRdb table keeps only in-frame clones and is missing some. Altogether fewer than 250,000 clones are present, 81% being singletons, with the ten largest covering roughly 3.2%. A remark on this clone: Its specificity is not known.

The chain has TRBV19 and TRBJ1-6, with 7 bases lining up with TRBD1. Specimen: PBMCs. The TCR originated in a middle-aged man in good health and CMV-seropositive. CDR3 region: CASSPNRGAGDSPLHF. The CDR3 nucleotides read TGTGCCAGTAGCCCGAACAGGGGAGCCGGGGATTCACCCCTCCACTTT.